This T cell receptor beta chain was documented in a study of control samples from healthy donors and cancer patients. Assay: immunoSEQ multiplex PCR; the TCRdb copy retains only in-frame clones and omits some. Of about 180,000 clones listed, just over 90% are singletons. The germline V gene encodes CDR1 SGDLS and CDR2 YYNGEE. This CDR3 has 16 amino acids. V lost 1 base and J lost 1; bases outside the gene matches: 3. J is TRBJ2-3 and V is TRBV9; 10 bases map to TRBD2. The source is a man aged 25 to 45 in good health. Sequencing input: blood. The CDR3 DNA is TGTGCCAGCAGCGTAATAAGCGGGAGGGGCACAGATACGCAGTATTTT. Translation: CASSVISGRGTDTQYF.